Listed below are T cell receptor beta chains from one sample, sequenced in a study of T cells in narcolepsy. Sequencing was performed with immunoSEQ multiplex PCR; in TCRdb, only in-frame clones are kept and a portion is missing. Of about 30,000 clones listed, roughly four fifths are singletons. Sequenced material: CD45RA- memory CD4+ T cells from PBMCs. These receptors were taken from a human donor with narcolepsy. Each CDR3 is given with its conserved first and last residue. Each record gives: CDR3 protein, CDR3 DNA, D gene, clone size, J gene, CDR3 length, V gene. A D gene is named only where the DNA matches it firmly. For some rows the clone size is stated as once, few or many, or as a class when expanded; others skip it.

CDR3 protein: CASSIDGTGSSEQYF
CDR3 DNA: TGTGCCAGTAGTATAGATGGGACAGGCTCCTCCGAGCAGTACTTC
D gene: TRBD1
clone size: -
J gene: TRBJ2-7
CDR3 length: 15
V gene: TRBV19

CDR3 protein: CASSPGAHTQYF
CDR3 DNA: TGTGCCAGCAGCCCAGGGGCACATACGCAGTATTTT
D gene: -
clone size: once
J gene: TRBJ2-3
CDR3 length: 12
V gene: TRBV7-8

CDR3 protein: CASSQTLGGLTSTDTQYF
CDR3 DNA: TGTGCCAGCAGCCAAACCCTCGGGGGCCTTACTAGCACAGATACGCAGTATTTT
D gene: -
clone size: -
J gene: TRBJ2-3
CDR3 length: 18
V gene: TRBV11-2

CDR3 protein: CASTKGGSRETQYF
CDR3 DNA: TGTGCCAGCACCAAGGGGGGGAGTCGCGAGACCCAGTACTTC
D gene: -
clone size: -
J gene: TRBJ2-5
CDR3 length: 14
V gene: TRBV28

CDR3 protein: CASSLFQVSGGSPLHF
CDR3 DNA: TGTGCCAGCAGTTTATTTCAGGTGTCAGGGGGGTCACCCCTCCACTTT
D gene: TRBD1
clone size: -
J gene: TRBJ1-6
CDR3 length: 16
V gene: TRBV28

CDR3 protein: CASGLIAGHTGELFF
CDR3 DNA: TGTGCTAGTGGTTTGATCGCGGGGCACACCGGGGAGCTGTTTTTT
D gene: -
clone size: -
J gene: TRBJ2-2
CDR3 length: 15
V gene: TRBV12-5

CDR3 protein: CASSLGHKSSTEAFF
CDR3 DNA: TGTGCCAGCAGCTTGGGACACAAATCGAGCACTGAAGCTTTCTTT
D gene: -
clone size: -
J gene: TRBJ1-1
CDR3 length: 15
V gene: TRBV11-1

CDR3 protein: CASTSALQFKAEAFF
CDR3 DNA: TGTGCCAGTACCTCCGCCCTCCAGTTTAAGGCTGAAGCTTTCTTT
D gene: -
clone size: once
J gene: TRBJ1-1
CDR3 length: 15
V gene: TRBV19

CDR3 protein: CASSFVWDRNQPQHF
CDR3 DNA: TGTGCCAGCAGCTTTGTGTGGGACCGCAATCAGCCCCAGCATTTT
D gene: -
clone size: once
J gene: TRBJ1-5
CDR3 length: 15
V gene: TRBV5-4

CDR3 protein: CASSEARRGDEQYF
CDR3 DNA: TGTGCCAGCAGTGAAGCTCGGAGGGGCGACGAGCAGTACTTC
D gene: -
clone size: few
J gene: TRBJ2-7
CDR3 length: 14
V gene: TRBV2

CDR3 protein: CASSGAGTSGGEQFF
CDR3 DNA: TGCGCCAGCAGCGGCGCCGGGACTAGTGGCGGTGAGCAGTTCTTC
D gene: TRBD2
clone size: -
J gene: TRBJ2-1
CDR3 length: 15
V gene: TRBV5-1

CDR3 protein: CASVPRWAVNTEAFF
CDR3 DNA: TGTGCCAGTGTGCCCCGTTGGGCAGTAAACACTGAAGCTTTCTTT
D gene: -
clone size: -
J gene: TRBJ1-1
CDR3 length: 15
V gene: TRBV19

CDR3 protein: CASSTGTAQETQYF
CDR3 DNA: TGTGCCAGCAGCACCGGGACAGCCCAAGAGACCCAGTACTTC
D gene: TRBD1
clone size: -
J gene: TRBJ2-5
CDR3 length: 14
V gene: TRBV2

CDR3 protein: CASSIRGVGANVLTF
CDR3 DNA: TGTGCCAGCAGCATACGGGGAGTTGGGGCCAACGTCCTGACTTTC
D gene: -
clone size: -
J gene: TRBJ2-6
CDR3 length: 15
V gene: TRBV28

CDR3 protein: CASSTTGGNYGYTF
CDR3 DNA: TGCGCCAGCAGCACGACAGGGGGGAACTATGGCTACACCTTC
D gene: TRBD1
clone size: -
J gene: TRBJ1-2
CDR3 length: 14
V gene: TRBV5-1

CDR3 protein: CASSIGTGDQETQYF
CDR3 DNA: TGTGCCAGTAGTATAGGGACAGGGGACCAAGAGACCCAGTACTTC
D gene: TRBD1
clone size: -
J gene: TRBJ2-5
CDR3 length: 15
V gene: TRBV19

CDR3 protein: CASSYGNTDTQYF
CDR3 DNA: TGTGCCAGCAGTTACGGGAACACAGATACGCAGTATTTT
D gene: -
clone size: -
J gene: TRBJ2-3
CDR3 length: 13
V gene: TRBV6-5

CDR3 protein: CASSKASGKSSYNSPLHF
CDR3 DNA: TGTGCCAGCAGCAAGGCGTCAGGGAAAAGCTCCTATAATTCACCCCTCCACTTT
D gene: -
clone size: -
J gene: TRBJ1-6
CDR3 length: 18
V gene: TRBV5-6

CDR3 protein: CASSLGGGPVGYTF
CDR3 DNA: TGTGCCAGCAGCTTGGGAGGAGGGCCAGTAGGCTACACCTTC
D gene: -
clone size: -
J gene: TRBJ1-2
CDR3 length: 14
V gene: TRBV5-4

CDR3 protein: CASSVDLGTYEQYF
CDR3 DNA: TGTGCCAGCAGCGTAGATCTGGGTACCTACGAGCAGTACTTC
D gene: -
clone size: few
J gene: TRBJ2-7
CDR3 length: 14
V gene: TRBV9

CDR3 protein: CASSPPGRPNTEAFF
CDR3 DNA: TGCGCCAGCAGCCCGCCGGGACGGCCGAACACTGAAGCTTTCTTT
D gene: -
clone size: -
J gene: TRBJ1-1
CDR3 length: 15
V gene: TRBV5-1

CDR3 protein: CASSQERSQASTYEQYF
CDR3 DNA: TGTGCCAGCAGCCAAGAAAGAAGCCAGGCGTCCACCTACGAGCAGTACTTC
D gene: -
clone size: -
J gene: TRBJ2-7
CDR3 length: 17
V gene: TRBV4-2

CDR3 protein: CASSGVGEYTGELFF
CDR3 DNA: TGTGCCAGCAGTGGTGTCGGGGAATACACCGGGGAGCTGTTTTTT
D gene: -
clone size: -
J gene: TRBJ2-2
CDR3 length: 15
V gene: TRBV6-1

CDR3 protein: CASSLSALPGKETQYF
CDR3 DNA: TGTGCCAGCAGTTTATCGGCCCTCCCCGGTAAAGAGACCCAGTACTTC
D gene: -
clone size: once
J gene: TRBJ2-5
CDR3 length: 16
V gene: TRBV27

CDR3 protein: CASSKTSGVQNEQFF
CDR3 DNA: TGTGCCAGCAGCAAAACTAGCGGGGTGCAGAATGAGCAGTTCTTC
D gene: TRBD2
clone size: -
J gene: TRBJ2-1
CDR3 length: 15
V gene: TRBV4-2

CDR3 protein: CASSLMGRGINEQFF
CDR3 DNA: TGTGCCAGCAGCTTAATGGGGCGGGGAATTAATGAGCAGTTCTTC
D gene: -
clone size: once
J gene: TRBJ2-1
CDR3 length: 15
V gene: TRBV7-3

CDR3 protein: CASSFTDTRYF
CDR3 DNA: TGCGCCAGCAGCTTTACAGATACGCGGTATTTT
D gene: -
clone size: -
J gene: TRBJ2-3
CDR3 length: 11
V gene: TRBV5-1

CDR3 protein: CAWADFGRNEQYF
CDR3 DNA: TGTGCCTGGGCGGACTTCGGCCGCAACGAGCAGTACTTC
D gene: -
clone size: -
J gene: TRBJ2-7
CDR3 length: 13
V gene: TRBV30

CDR3 protein: CASSSRRSGLNYGYTF
CDR3 DNA: TGTGCCAGCAGCTCCCGACGGTCGGGCCTCAACTATGGCTACACCTTC
D gene: -
clone size: once
J gene: TRBJ1-2
CDR3 length: 16
V gene: TRBV7-2

CDR3 protein: CASSLLGQVVQPQHF
CDR3 DNA: TGTGCCAGCAGTTTATTGGGTCAGGTGGTTCAGCCCCAGCATTTT
D gene: -
clone size: -
J gene: TRBJ1-5
CDR3 length: 15
V gene: TRBV28

CDR3 protein: CASQRGITYEQYF
CDR3 DNA: TGCGCCTCCCAGAGGGGAATCACCTACGAGCAGTACTTC
D gene: -
clone size: -
J gene: TRBJ2-7
CDR3 length: 13
V gene: TRBV10-1

CDR3 protein: CASSTGAVPSYSNQPQHF
CDR3 DNA: TGTGCCAGTAGTACAGGGGCCGTCCCCTCTTATAGCAATCAGCCCCAGCATTTT
D gene: -
clone size: -
J gene: TRBJ1-5
CDR3 length: 18
V gene: TRBV19

CDR3 protein: CATGRGGTEAFF
CDR3 DNA: TGTGCCACCGGGCGGGGGGGCACTGAAGCTTTCTTT
D gene: -
clone size: -
J gene: TRBJ1-1
CDR3 length: 12
V gene: TRBV6-1

CDR3 protein: CASSPTQGGNEKLFF
CDR3 DNA: TGTGCCAGCAGTCCCACTCAGGGTGGTAATGAAAAACTGTTTTTT
D gene: -
clone size: -
J gene: TRBJ1-4
CDR3 length: 15
V gene: TRBV28

CDR3 protein: CAWSAGTGNLFNEKLFF
CDR3 DNA: TGTGCCTGGAGTGCCGGGACAGGGAACCTCTTTAATGAAAAACTGTTTTTT
D gene: TRBD1
clone size: -
J gene: TRBJ1-4
CDR3 length: 17
V gene: TRBV30

CDR3 protein: CASSLIPSGKNNEQFF
CDR3 DNA: TGTGCCAGCAGCTTAATCCCTAGCGGCAAAAACAATGAGCAGTTCTTC
D gene: TRBD2
clone size: once
J gene: TRBJ2-1
CDR3 length: 16
V gene: TRBV13

CDR3 protein: CATSWGLAGGQETQYF
CDR3 DNA: TGTGCCACCAGCTGGGGACTAGCGGGGGGGCAAGAGACCCAGTACTTC
D gene: TRBD2
clone size: -
J gene: TRBJ2-5
CDR3 length: 16
V gene: TRBV15

CDR3 protein: CASSYSRQGGNQPQHF
CDR3 DNA: TGTGCCAGCAGTTACTCCAGGCAGGGAGGGAATCAGCCCCAGCATTTT
D gene: -
clone size: -
J gene: TRBJ1-5
CDR3 length: 16
V gene: TRBV6-5

CDR3 protein: CASSRNCWESRDKGYEQYF
CDR3 DNA: TGTGCCAGCAGCAGGAATTGTTGGGAAAGTCGGGACAAAGGCTACGAGCAGTACTTC
D gene: -
clone size: -
J gene: TRBJ2-7
CDR3 length: 19
V gene: TRBV21-1

CDR3 protein: CASSFGQNNSPLHF
CDR3 DNA: TGTGCCAGCAGTTTCGGACAGAATAATTCACCCCTCCACTTT
D gene: -
clone size: -
J gene: TRBJ1-6
CDR3 length: 14
V gene: TRBV2

CDR3 protein: CATSTGTDYGYTF
CDR3 DNA: TGTGCCACCAGCACAGGGACAGACTATGGCTACACCTTC
D gene: TRBD1
clone size: -
J gene: TRBJ1-2
CDR3 length: 13
V gene: TRBV15

CDR3 protein: CASSLRGQGDTEAFF
CDR3 DNA: TGTGCCAGCAGCTTAAGGGGACAGGGGGACACTGAAGCTTTCTTT
D gene: TRBD1
clone size: once
J gene: TRBJ1-1
CDR3 length: 15
V gene: TRBV7-2

CDR3 protein: CASSTRGPGANVLTF
CDR3 DNA: TGTGCCAGCAGCACAAGAGGACCTGGGGCCAACGTCCTGACTTTC
D gene: -
clone size: -
J gene: TRBJ2-6
CDR3 length: 15
V gene: TRBV28

CDR3 protein: CASSFATSDTQYF
CDR3 DNA: TGTGCCAGCAGCTTTGCAACCTCAGATACGCAGTATTTT
D gene: -
clone size: -
J gene: TRBJ2-3
CDR3 length: 13
V gene: TRBV7-9

CDR3 protein: CASSYTTGAGANVLTF
CDR3 DNA: TGTGCCAGCAGTTACACGACCGGGGCTGGGGCCAACGTCCTGACTTTC
D gene: -
clone size: -
J gene: TRBJ2-6
CDR3 length: 16
V gene: TRBV6-6

CDR3 protein: CASSMDPNTEAFF
CDR3 DNA: TGTGCCAGTAGTATGGACCCGAACACTGAAGCTTTCTTT
D gene: -
clone size: -
J gene: TRBJ1-1
CDR3 length: 13
V gene: TRBV19

CDR3 protein: CAIQVLQGRQETQYF
CDR3 DNA: TGTGCCATCCAGGTCCTACAGGGAAGGCAAGAGACCCAGTACTTC
D gene: -
clone size: -
J gene: TRBJ2-5
CDR3 length: 15
V gene: TRBV2

CDR3 protein: CASSSQSTASQYF
CDR3 DNA: TGTGCCAGCAGCTCCCAATCGACAGCAAGTCAGTACTTC
D gene: -
clone size: -
J gene: TRBJ2-5
CDR3 length: 13
V gene: TRBV7-7

CDR3 protein: CASSNFREGTYNEQFF
CDR3 DNA: TGTGCCAGCAGCAATTTTCGGGAGGGGACCTACAATGAGCAGTTCTTC
D gene: -
clone size: -
J gene: TRBJ2-1
CDR3 length: 16
V gene: TRBV21-1

CDR3 protein: CAISEDAYTQYF
CDR3 DNA: TGTGCCATCAGTGAGGACGCGTATACGCAGTATTTT
D gene: -
clone size: -
J gene: TRBJ2-3
CDR3 length: 12
V gene: TRBV10-3

CDR3 protein: CASSGTGGNDQPQHF
CDR3 DNA: TGTGCCAGCAGTGGAACAGGGGGCAACGATCAGCCCCAGCATTTT
D gene: TRBD1
clone size: few
J gene: TRBJ1-5
CDR3 length: 15
V gene: TRBV2

CDR3 protein: CASRPGRDNYGYTF
CDR3 DNA: TGTGCCAGCAGACCAGGACGGGATAACTATGGCTACACCTTC
D gene: -
clone size: few
J gene: TRBJ1-2
CDR3 length: 14
V gene: TRBV6-6

CDR3 protein: CASSISGRGSDTQYF
CDR3 DNA: TGTGCCAGTAGTATTAGCGGGAGGGGCTCGGATACGCAGTATTTT
D gene: TRBD2
clone size: -
J gene: TRBJ2-3
CDR3 length: 15
V gene: TRBV19

CDR3 protein: CASKPGRAMNTEAFF
CDR3 DNA: TGTGCCAGCAAACCAGGCAGAGCAATGAACACTGAAGCTTTCTTT
D gene: -
clone size: -
J gene: TRBJ1-1
CDR3 length: 15
V gene: TRBV2

CDR3 protein: CASSVGVYENNEQFF
CDR3 DNA: TGTGCCAGCAGCGTAGGGGTTTACGAAAACAATGAGCAGTTCTTC
D gene: -
clone size: -
J gene: TRBJ2-1
CDR3 length: 15
V gene: TRBV9

CDR3 protein: CASSLVAGNTIYF
CDR3 DNA: TGTGCCAGCAGTTTGGTAGCGGGAAACACCATATATTTT
D gene: -
clone size: -
J gene: TRBJ1-3
CDR3 length: 13
V gene: TRBV28

CDR3 protein: CASSEARDRANEKLFF
CDR3 DNA: TGTGCCAGCAGTGAAGCCAGAGACAGGGCTAATGAAAAACTGTTTTTT
D gene: TRBD1
clone size: -
J gene: TRBJ1-4
CDR3 length: 16
V gene: TRBV6-1